This TCR beta chain was sequenced for a study of CD4 T cells in relation to SARS-CoV-2 and coronaviruses. About the research overall: TCR beta CDR3s were sequenced after approximately 9-day antigen culture of PBMCs. Of the patients, under 10 were male, a few female, two Hispanic. Study results and limitations: This crossreactivity analysis covered spike protein alone, no other viral proteins.

Worth noting for this clone: What it binds is unknown.

For about nine days, roughly 9.4 x 10^4 sorted CD4+ cells grew with T cell-depleted PBMCs and CEF. Method: immunoSEQ multiplex PCR; TCRdb's copy keeps in-frame clones and lacks some. This sample carries 36,000 or so clones, 77% of them seen once, and the ten largest clones take 2.8%. V was pared by 0 bases and J by 5 bases, with 8 bases between. The CDR3 extends over 14 amino acids. CDR1 is LNHDA, CDR2 SQIVND, per germline (reference sequence). This TCR was sampled from an adult with COVID-19. V gene TRBV19 combines with J gene TRBJ1-5; D gene ambiguous. Sequenced: memory CD4+ T cells from PBMCs, cultured in vitro. CDR3 in amino acids: CASSIESTYQPQHF. The CDR3 DNA reads as TGTGCCAGTAGTATAGAGAGCACGTATCAGCCCCAGCATTTT.